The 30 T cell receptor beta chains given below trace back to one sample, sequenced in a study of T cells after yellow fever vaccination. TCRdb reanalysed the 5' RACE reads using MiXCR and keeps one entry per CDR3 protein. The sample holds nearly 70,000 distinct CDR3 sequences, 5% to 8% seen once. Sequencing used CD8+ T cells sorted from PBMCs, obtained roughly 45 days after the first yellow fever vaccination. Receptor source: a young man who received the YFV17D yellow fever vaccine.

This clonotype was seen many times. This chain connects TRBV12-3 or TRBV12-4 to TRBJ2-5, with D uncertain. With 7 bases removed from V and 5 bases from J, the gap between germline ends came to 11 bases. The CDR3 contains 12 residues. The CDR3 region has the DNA TGTGCCAGCACCGTCGGTGGGGAGACCCAGTACTTC. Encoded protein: CASTVGGETQYF.

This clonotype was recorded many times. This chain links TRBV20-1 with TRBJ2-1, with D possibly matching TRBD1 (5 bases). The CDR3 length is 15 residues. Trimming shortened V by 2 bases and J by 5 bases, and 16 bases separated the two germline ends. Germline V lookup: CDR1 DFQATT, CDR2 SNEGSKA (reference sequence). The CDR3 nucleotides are TGCAGTGCTAGACAGGGCTATCCAACCCACAATGAGCAGTTCTTC. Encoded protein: CSARQGYPTHNEQFF.

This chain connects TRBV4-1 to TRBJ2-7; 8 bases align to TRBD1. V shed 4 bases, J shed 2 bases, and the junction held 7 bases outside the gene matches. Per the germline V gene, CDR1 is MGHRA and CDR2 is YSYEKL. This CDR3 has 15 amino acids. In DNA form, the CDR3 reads TGCGCCAGCAGCCCGCAAGGGACAGGAACCTACGAGCAGTACTTC. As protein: CASSPQGTGTYEQYF.

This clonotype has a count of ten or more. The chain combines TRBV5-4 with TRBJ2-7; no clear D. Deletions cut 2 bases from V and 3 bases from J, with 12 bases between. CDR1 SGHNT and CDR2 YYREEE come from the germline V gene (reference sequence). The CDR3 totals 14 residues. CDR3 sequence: CASSFSGSFYEQYV. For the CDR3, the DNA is TGTGCCAGCAGCTTTTCCGGGTCCTTCTACGAGCAGTACGTC.

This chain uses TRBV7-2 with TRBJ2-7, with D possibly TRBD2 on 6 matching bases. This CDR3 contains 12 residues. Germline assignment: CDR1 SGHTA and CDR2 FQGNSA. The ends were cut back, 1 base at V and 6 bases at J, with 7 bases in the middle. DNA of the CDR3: TGTGCCAGCAGCTTAGGGGGAGGCGAGCAGTACGTC. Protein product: CASSLGGGEQYV.

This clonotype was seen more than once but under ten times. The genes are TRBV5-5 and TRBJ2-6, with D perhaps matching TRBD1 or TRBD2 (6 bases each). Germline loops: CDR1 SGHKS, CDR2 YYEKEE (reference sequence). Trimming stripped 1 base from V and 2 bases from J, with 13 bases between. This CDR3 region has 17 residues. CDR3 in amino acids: CASSLSGGFAGANVLTF. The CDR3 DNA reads TGTGCCAGCAGCTTGTCCGGGGGCTTCGCTGGGGCCAACGTCCTGACTTTC.

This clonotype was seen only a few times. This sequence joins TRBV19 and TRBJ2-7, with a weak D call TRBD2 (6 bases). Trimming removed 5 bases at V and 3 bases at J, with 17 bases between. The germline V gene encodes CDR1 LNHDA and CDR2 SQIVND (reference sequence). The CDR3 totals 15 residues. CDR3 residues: CASSAGGVPYYEQYF. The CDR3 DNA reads TGTGCCAGTAGTGCTGGCGGGGTCCCTTACTACGAGCAGTACTTC. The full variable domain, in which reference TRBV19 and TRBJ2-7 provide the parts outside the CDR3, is DGGITQSPKYLFRKEGQNVTLSCEQNLNHDAMYWYRQDPGQGLRLIYYSQIVNDFQKGDIAEGYSVSREKKESFPLTVTSAQKNPTAFYLCASSAGGVPYYEQYFGPGTRLTVT.

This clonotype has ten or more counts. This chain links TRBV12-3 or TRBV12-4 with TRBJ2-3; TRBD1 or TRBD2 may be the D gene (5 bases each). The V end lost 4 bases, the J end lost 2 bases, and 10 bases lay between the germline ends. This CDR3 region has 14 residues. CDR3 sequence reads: CASSSGTPTDTQYF. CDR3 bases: TGTGCCAGCAGTTCCGGGACCCCCACAGATACGCAGTATTTT.

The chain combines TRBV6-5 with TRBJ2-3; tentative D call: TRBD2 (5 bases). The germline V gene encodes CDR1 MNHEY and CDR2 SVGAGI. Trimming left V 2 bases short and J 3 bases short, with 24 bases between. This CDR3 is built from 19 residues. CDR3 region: CASSYLDYRSLSRTDTQYF. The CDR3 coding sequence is TGTGCCAGCAGTTACCTTGACTATCGCTCTCTATCTAGGACAGATACGCAGTATTTT.

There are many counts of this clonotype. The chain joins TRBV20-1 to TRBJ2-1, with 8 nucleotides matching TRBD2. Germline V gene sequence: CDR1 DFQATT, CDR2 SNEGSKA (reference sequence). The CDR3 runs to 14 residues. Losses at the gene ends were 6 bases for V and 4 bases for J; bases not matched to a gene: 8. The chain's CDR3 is CSAPGLDIYNEQFF. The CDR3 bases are TGCAGTGCGCCGGGACTAGATATTTACAATGAGCAGTTCTTC.

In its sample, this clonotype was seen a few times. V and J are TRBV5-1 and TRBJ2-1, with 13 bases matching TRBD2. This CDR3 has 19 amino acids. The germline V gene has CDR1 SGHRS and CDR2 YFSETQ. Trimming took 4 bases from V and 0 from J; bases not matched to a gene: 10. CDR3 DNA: TGCGCCAGCAGCCCGGGACTAGCGGGGTATAGGAGCTCCTACAATGAGCAGTTCTTC. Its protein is CASSPGLAGYRSSYNEQFF.

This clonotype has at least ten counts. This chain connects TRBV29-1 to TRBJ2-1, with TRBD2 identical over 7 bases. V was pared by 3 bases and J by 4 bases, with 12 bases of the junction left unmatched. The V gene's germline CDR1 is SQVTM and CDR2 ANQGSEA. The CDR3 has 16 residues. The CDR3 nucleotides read TGCAGCGTTGATGGGTCTAGCGGTGTTAGTTACAATGAGCAGTTCTTC. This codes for CSVDGSSGVSYNEQFF.

The CDR3 spells CASSQDRGNKVSVLDEKLFF. CDR3 DNA sequence: TGTGCCAGCAGCCAAGACCGCGGAAACAAAGTGTCGGTTCTCGATGAAAAACTGTTTTTT. This chain links TRBV4-2 with TRBJ1-4; unclear D gene. V was clipped by 0 bases and J by 6 bases, with 26 bases between them. The length of the CDR3 is 20 residues. Germline V gives CDR1 LGHNA, CDR2 YNFKEQ.

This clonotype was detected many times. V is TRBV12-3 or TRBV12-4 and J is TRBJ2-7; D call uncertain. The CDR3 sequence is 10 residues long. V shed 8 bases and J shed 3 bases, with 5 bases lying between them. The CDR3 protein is CASGFYEQYF. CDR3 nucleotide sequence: TGTGCCAGCGGCTTCTACGAGCAGTACTTC.

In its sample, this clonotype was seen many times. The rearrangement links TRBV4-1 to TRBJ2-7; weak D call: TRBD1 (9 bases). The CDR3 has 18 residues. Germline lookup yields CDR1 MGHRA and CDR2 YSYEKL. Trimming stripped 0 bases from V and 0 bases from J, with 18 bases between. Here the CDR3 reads CASSQDGGGTGSSYEQYF. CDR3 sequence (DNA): TGCGCCAGCAGCCAAGATGGCGGGGGGACAGGGAGCTCCTACGAGCAGTACTTC.

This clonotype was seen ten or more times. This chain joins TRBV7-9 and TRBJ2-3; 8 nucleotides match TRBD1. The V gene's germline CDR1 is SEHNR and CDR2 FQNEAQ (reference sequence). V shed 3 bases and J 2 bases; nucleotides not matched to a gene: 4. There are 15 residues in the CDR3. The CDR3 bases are TGTGCCAGCAGCTTCCAGACAGGGGTCACAGATACGCAGTATTTT. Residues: CASSFQTGVTDTQYF.

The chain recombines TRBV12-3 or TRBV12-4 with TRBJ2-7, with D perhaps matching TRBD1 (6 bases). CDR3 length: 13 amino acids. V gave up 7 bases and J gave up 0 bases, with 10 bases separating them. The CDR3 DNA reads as TGTGCCAGCACCGTACAGGGCTCCTACGAGCAGTACTTC. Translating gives CASTVQGSYEQYF.

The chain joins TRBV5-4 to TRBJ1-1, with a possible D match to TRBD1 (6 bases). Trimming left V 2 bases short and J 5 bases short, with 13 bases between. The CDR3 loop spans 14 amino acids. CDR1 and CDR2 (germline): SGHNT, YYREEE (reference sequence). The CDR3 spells CASSFGGAETEAFF. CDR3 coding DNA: TGTGCCAGCAGCTTCGGGGGGGCAGAAACTGAAGCTTTCTTT.

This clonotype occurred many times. The CDR3 DNA reads TGTGCCAGCAGTCCTCCTAGCGGGAGATCCTACAATGAGCAGTTCTTC. It is translated as CASSPPSGRSYNEQFF. The rearrangement links TRBV12-3 or TRBV12-4 to TRBJ2-1, with 10 bases aligning to TRBD2. The CDR3 consists of 16 residues. Unmatched junction bases numbered 5, after V lost 5 bases and J lost 1 base.

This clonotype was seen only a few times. For the CDR3, the DNA is TGTGCCAGCAGCCCGGGCAGGGGCTACGAGCAGTACTTC. Translation gives CASSPGRGYEQYF. The rearrangement uses TRBV5-6 and TRBJ2-7, with D possibly being TRBD1 (6 bases). CDR1 is SGHDT, CDR2 YYEEEE, per germline. Trimming stripped 4 bases from V and 3 bases from J, with 11 bases between. CDR3 length: 13 amino acids.

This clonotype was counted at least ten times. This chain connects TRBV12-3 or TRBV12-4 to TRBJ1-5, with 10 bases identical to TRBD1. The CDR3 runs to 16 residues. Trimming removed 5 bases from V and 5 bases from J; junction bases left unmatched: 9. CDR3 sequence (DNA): TGTGCCAGCAGTCCCGAGACAGGGGGCGGAGATCAGCCCCAGCATTTT. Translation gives CASSPETGGGDQPQHF.

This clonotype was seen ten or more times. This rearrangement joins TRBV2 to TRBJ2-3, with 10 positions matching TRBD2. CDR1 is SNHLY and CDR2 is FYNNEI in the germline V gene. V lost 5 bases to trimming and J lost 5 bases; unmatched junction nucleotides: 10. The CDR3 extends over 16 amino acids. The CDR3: CASSSTSGENKDTQYF. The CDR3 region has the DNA TGTGCCAGCAGTAGTACTAGCGGGGAAAACAAAGATACGCAGTATTTT.

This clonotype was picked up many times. The CDR3, as DNA: TGCAGCGTTGAAGGGACAGGGGAGAATGAGCAGTTCTTC. This encodes CSVEGTGENEQFF. The chain uses TRBV29-1 and TRBJ2-1, with 9 bases lining up with TRBD1. The CDR3 consists of 13 residues. J lost 7 bases, V lost 1 base, and 2 bases had no gene match. Germline CDR1 SQVTM, CDR2 ANQGSEA.

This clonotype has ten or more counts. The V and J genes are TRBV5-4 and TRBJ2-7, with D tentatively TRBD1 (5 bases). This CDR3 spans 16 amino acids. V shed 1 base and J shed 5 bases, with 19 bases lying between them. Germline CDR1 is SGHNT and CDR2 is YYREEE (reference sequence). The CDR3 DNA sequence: TGTGCCAGCAGCTTGTTCACAAGGGGCACTTCGGACGAGCAGTACGTC. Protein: CASSLFTRGTSDEQYV.

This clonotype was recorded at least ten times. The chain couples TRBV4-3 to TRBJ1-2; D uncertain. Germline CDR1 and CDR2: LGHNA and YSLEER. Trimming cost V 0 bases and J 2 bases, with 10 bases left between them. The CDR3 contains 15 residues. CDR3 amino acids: CASSQEPGPNYGYTF. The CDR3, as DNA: TGCGCCAGCAGCCAAGAGCCAGGACCGAACTATGGCTACACCTTC.

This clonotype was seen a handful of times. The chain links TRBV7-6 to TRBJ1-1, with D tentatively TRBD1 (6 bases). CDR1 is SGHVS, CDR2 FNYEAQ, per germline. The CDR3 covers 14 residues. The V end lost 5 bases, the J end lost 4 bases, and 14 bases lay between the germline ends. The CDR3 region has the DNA TGTGCCAGCAGCCCACCAAGGGGGGGCACTGAAGCTTTCTTT. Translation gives CASSPPRGGTEAFF. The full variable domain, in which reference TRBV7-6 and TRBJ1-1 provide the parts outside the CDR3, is GAGVSQSPRYKVTKRGQDVALRCDPISGHVSLYWYRQALGQGPEFLTYFNYEAQQDKSGLPNDRFSAERPEGSISTLTIQRTEQRDSAMYRCASSPPRGGTEAFFGQGTRLTVV.

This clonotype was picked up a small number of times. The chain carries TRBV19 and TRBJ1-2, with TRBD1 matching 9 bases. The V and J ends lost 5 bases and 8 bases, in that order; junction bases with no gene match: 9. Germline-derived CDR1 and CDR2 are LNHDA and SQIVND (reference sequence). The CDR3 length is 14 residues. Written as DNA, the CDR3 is TGTGCCAGTAGTCTTCAGGGACAGGGTGGCGGCTACACCTTC. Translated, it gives CASSLQGQGGGYTF. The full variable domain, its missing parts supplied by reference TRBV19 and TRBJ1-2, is DGGITQSPKYLFRKEGQNVTLSCEQNLNHDAMYWYRQDPGQGLRLIYYSQIVNDFQKGDIAEGYSVSREKKESFPLTVTSAQKNPTAFYLCASSLQGQGGGYTFGSGTRLTVV.

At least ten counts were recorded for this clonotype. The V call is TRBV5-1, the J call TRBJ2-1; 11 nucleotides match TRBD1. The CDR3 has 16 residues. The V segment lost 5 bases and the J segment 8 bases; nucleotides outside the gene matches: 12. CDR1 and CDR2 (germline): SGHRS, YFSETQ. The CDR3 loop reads CASRNTGTGGIDEQFF. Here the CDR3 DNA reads TGCGCCAGCAGGAACACCGGGACAGGGGGTATCGATGAGCAGTTCTTC. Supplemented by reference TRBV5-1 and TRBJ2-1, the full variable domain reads KAGVTQTPRYLIKTRGQQVTLSCSPISGHRSVSWYQQTPGQGLQFLFEYFSETQRNKGNFPGRFSGRQFSNSRSEMNVSTLELGDSALYLCASRNTGTGGIDEQFFGPGTRLTVL.

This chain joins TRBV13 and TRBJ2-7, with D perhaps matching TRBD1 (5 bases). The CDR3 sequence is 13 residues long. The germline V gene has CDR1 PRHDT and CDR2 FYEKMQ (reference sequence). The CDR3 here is CAISPGHLYEQYV. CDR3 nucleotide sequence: TGTGCCATCAGCCCTGGACACCTCTACGAGCAGTACGTC.

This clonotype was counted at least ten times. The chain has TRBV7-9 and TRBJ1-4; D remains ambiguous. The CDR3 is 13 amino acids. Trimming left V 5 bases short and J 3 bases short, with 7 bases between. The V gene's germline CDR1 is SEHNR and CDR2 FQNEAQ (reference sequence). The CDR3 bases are TGTGCCAGCAGCCGGGAATCTAATGAAAAACTGTTTTTT. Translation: CASSRESNEKLFF.